This T cell receptor beta chain comes out of a study of blood T cell repertoires in COVID-19. Points on this clone: This sample also contains other DNA sequences that code for the same CDR3.

Measured with immunoSEQ multiplex PCR; TCRdb has only the in-frame clones, and not every one. The sample lists fewer than 300,000 clones, approximately 90% seen once, with 2.2% in the top ten. The V gene's germline CDR1 is SGHAT and CDR2 FQNNGV. The CDR3 sequence is 14 residues long. The J segment lost 5 bases and the V segment lost 4 bases, leaving 6 bases of the junction unmatched. The source of this sequence is a woman aged 25 to 39 with COVID-19, enrolled during active disease. The chain joins TRBV11-2 to TRBJ1-1; 8 positions match TRBD1. The sample comprised peripheral blood. CDR3 amino acids: CASSSGQGGTEAFF. The CDR3 DNA reads as TGTGCCAGCAGCTCCGGACAGGGAGGGACTGAAGCTTTCTTT. The variable domain in full, completed from reference TRBV11-2 and TRBJ1-1, reads EAGVAQSPRYKIIEKRQSVAFWCNPISGHATLYWYQQILGQGPKLLIQFQNNGVVDDSQLPKDRFSAERLKGVDSTLKIQPAKLEDSAVYLCASSSGQGGTEAFFGQGTRLTVV.